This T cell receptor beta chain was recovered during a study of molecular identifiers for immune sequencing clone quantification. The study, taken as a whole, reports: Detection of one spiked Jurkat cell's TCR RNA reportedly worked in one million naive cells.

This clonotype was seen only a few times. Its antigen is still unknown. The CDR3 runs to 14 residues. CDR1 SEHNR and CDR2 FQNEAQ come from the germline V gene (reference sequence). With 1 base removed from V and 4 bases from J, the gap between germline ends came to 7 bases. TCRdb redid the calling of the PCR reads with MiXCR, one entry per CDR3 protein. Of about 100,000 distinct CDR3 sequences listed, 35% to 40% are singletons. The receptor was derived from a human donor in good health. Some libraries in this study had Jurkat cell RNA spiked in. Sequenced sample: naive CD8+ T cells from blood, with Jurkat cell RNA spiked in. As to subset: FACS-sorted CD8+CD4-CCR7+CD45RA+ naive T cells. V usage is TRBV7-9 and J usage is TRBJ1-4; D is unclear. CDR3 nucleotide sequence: TGTGCCAGCAGCTTAGAGGCCTATAATGAAAAACTGTTTTTT. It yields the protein CASSLEAYNEKLFF.